This T cell receptor (beta chain) was documented in a study of cytomegalovirus exposure and HLA in healthy donors. Study information: HLA-typed donors were the source of around 77 million unique TCRs held in an early data release. Study-wide points: TCR beta V segments were, for the most part, productive about 90% or about 30% of the time in an earlier analysis.

Trimming cost V 2 bases and J 16 bases; bases outside gene matches: 4. The germline V gene has CDR1 MGHDK and CDR2 SYGVNS. CDR3 length: 12 amino acids. A multiplex PCR was run with 60 Vbeta primers and 13 Jbeta primers. Repertoires were generated with immunoSEQ multiplex PCR, while TCRdb's copy carries only in-frame clones and drops some. The sample has some 160,000 clones; around 73% are singletons. Many counts were recorded for this clone. What it recognizes is unknown. This clonotype was obtained from a woman under 30 in good health and CMV-seropositive. This sequence joins TRBV25-1 and TRBJ1-4, with 10 positions matching TRBD1. Sequencing input: PBMCs. Here the CDR3 reads CASSEGTGVPFF. CDR3 coding DNA: TGTGCCAGCAGTGAAGGGACAGGGGTACCGTTTTTT.